This T cell receptor (beta chain) was retrieved from a study of shared T cell receptors in the human thymus. Sequencing used immunoSEQ multiplex PCR; TCRdb keeps in-frame clones, though not all of them. The data hold about 710,000 clones, with around 87% observed a single time. CDR3 length: 12 residues. The V and J ends lost 3 bases and 7 bases respectively, with 7 bases between them. CDR1 is SGHVS and CDR2 is FNYEAQ in the germline V gene. The data were also submitted as part of a second study, on human thymus T cells. In that study: The donors were infants in Finland with congenital heart defects, otherwise immunologically healthy. Thymus was obtained from resections taken during corrective heart surgery. Thymic and blood repertoires seemed to show skewed V and J gene use.

Sequenced sample: thymocytes. The chain carries TRBV7-6 and TRBJ1-5; D gene unclear. The receptor was derived from a boy younger than two with a congenital heart defect. In nucleotides, the CDR3 is TGTGCCAGCAGCTTCCCGGGACAGCCCCAGCATTTT. Its protein is CASSFPGQPQHF.